The clone carrying this T cell receptor (beta chain) was detected a few times. This sample is drawn from a study of T cell repertoires in cytomegalovirus infection. Study at large: Based on public TCR beta signatures, there were indications of CMV infection and of a matching HLA type.

MiXCR, run by TCRdb on the reads, gives a single entry per CDR3 protein. The table shows just under 550,000 distinct CDR3 sequences, with more than 25% occurring only once. CDR3 size: 13 residues. CDR1 is DFQATT, CDR2 SNEGSKA, per germline (reference sequence). Deletions cut 5 bases from V and 4 bases from J, with 14 bases between. The sequenced sample consisted of PBMCs. The chain recombines TRBV20-1 with TRBJ1-2; a weak D match, TRBD1 (5 bases). This receptor was identified in a human donor in good health (CMV status not recorded). Some clones in this sample may be carry-over from other donors' samples. The CDR3 is CSASDGASYGYTF. The CDR3 DNA reads as TGCAGTGCTTCGGACGGGGCGAGCTATGGCTACACCTTC.